The sample holds a few counts of the clone carrying this TCR beta chain. Its antigen is currently unknown. This specimen belongs to a study of T cells in Graves' hyperthyroidism and ophthalmopathy. Points from the study as a whole: The model's output predicted ophthalmopathy at a median of roughly seven months prior to onset. Expanded thyroid clonotypes (above 0.001) were mostly also found in blood.

The source of the PBMCs was less than 12 ml of fresh peripheral blood. It was RNA transcripts that yielded the amplified TCR beta CDR3 regions. When the TCR CDR3 underwent first-round RT-PCR, the HTBI primer set was used. TCRdb reanalysed the multiplex PCR reads using MiXCR and keeps one entry per CDR3 protein. The repertoire holds a few hundred thousand distinct CDR3 sequences, with roughly a sixth as singletons. This clonotype originated in a woman between 18 and 29 years old with Graves' ophthalmopathy. The sample comprised blood.

CDR3 DNA sequence: TGCGCCAGCAGCCAAATGGGGCTCGAGCAGTACTTC. This translates into CASSQMGLEQYF. V usage is TRBV4-1 and J usage is TRBJ2-7, with TRBD1 as a possible D gene (5 bases). This CDR3 contains 12 residues. Germline V gives CDR1 MGHRA, CDR2 YSYEKL. Trimming removed 2 bases at V and 6 bases at J, with 8 bases between.